One T cell receptor (beta chain) is described in this entry. Germline trimming cut 5 bases from V and 2 bases from J; bases unmatched to any gene: 4. The CDR3 runs 15 residues. Germline lookup yields CDR1 LGHDT and CDR2 YNNKEL (reference sequence). In the study's own analysis: Amplification of reference gene primers provided the estimated nucleated cell counts. Only in-frame clones appear in the TCRdb table, and some are missing; sequencing was by immunoSEQ multiplex PCR. V, J and clone size were drawn from that table, and D and trimming were deduced from the DNA. Of approximately 41,000 clones detected, 81% appear once; the ten largest clones hold more than 30%. This sample is drawn from a study of blood T cell repertoires in COVID-19. At the level of the study: Samples came from the United States, Italy and Spain, spanning acute and convalescent COVID-19. PBMCs, B-cell-depleted T cells, or T cells provided the cDNA or gDNA that made up the material.

This sequence originates from a man aged 40-49 years with active or convalescent COVID-19. Sequenced: peripheral blood. V and J are TRBV3-1 (or the pseudogene TRBV3-2) and TRBJ2-3; TRBD2 aligns across 10 bases. DNA for the CDR3: TGTGCCAGCAGCGAACTAGCGGGGTCCACAGATACGCAGTATTTT. Protein product: CASSELAGSTDTQYF.